Listed below are T cell receptor beta chains from one sample, sequenced in a study of T cell responses to AZD1222 COVID-19 vaccine. Measured with immunoSEQ multiplex PCR; TCRdb has only the in-frame clones, and not every one. The top ten hold approximately 1% of the sample, which has some 200,000 clones, 90% to 95% seen once. The sample was peripheral blood, taken on day 0 of MenACWY control vaccination. These receptors all come from an adult in good health. The CDR3 runs from the conserved cysteine through the conserved F or W. D genes are given only for firm matches. The listing skips clone size in some rows; elsewhere it reads once, few, many or a size class.

NA	TRBV7-8	TRBJ2-3	14	TRBD1	CASGQGRSTDTQYF	TGTGCCAGCGGACAGGGCAGGAGCACAGATACGCAGTATTTT
NA	TRBV7-2	TRBJ1-3	16	NA	CASSLAGRGVRNTIYF	TGTGCCAGCAGCTTAGCGGGGAGGGGAGTTCGAAACACCATATATTTT
NA	TRBV6-5	TRBJ1-6	15	NA	CASTYTVSYNSPLHF	TGTGCCAGCACCTATACCGTTTCCTATAATTCACCCCTCCACTTT
NA	TRBV2	TRBJ1-5	15	TRBD1	CASSLQGGSNQPQHF	TGTGCCAGCAGCCTGCAGGGGGGGAGCAATCAGCCCCAGCATTTT
NA	TRBV3-1/TRBV3-2	TRBJ1-5	13	NA	CASSQGRGQPQHF	TGTGCCAGCAGCCAAGGACGGGGTCAGCCCCAGCATTTT
NA	TRBV6-2/TRBV6-3	TRBJ1-1	14	NA	CASSRRIALAEAFF	TGTGCCAGCAGTAGACGCATCGCGCTCGCTGAAGCTTTCTTT
NA	TRBV12-5	TRBJ2-1	16	NA	CASGTSPTAPYNEQFF	TGTGCTAGTGGCACCTCCCCGACGGCACCTTACAATGAGCAGTTCTTC
NA	TRBV12-3/TRBV12-4	TRBJ1-3	13	NA	CASSLALGNTIYF	TGTGCCAGCAGTTTAGCACTTGGAAACACCATATATTTT
NA	TRBV10-3	TRBJ1-6	13	NA	CAISPGENSPLHF	TGTGCCATCAGCCCCGGAGAAAATTCACCCCTCCACTTT
NA	TRBV12-3/TRBV12-4	TRBJ2-2	13	TRBD1	CASSGTEVGELFF	TGTGCCAGCAGCGGGACAGAGGTTGGGGAGCTGTTTTTT
once	TRBV12-3/TRBV12-4	TRBJ1-2	13	NA	CASSFGRNYGYTF	TGTGCCAGCAGTTTCGGCAGGAACTATGGCTACACCTTC
NA	TRBV19	TRBJ2-3	16	TRBD1	CASSIGPGQALGSQYF	TGTGCCAGTAGTATAGGTCCGGGACAGGCCTTGGGGTCGCAGTATTTT